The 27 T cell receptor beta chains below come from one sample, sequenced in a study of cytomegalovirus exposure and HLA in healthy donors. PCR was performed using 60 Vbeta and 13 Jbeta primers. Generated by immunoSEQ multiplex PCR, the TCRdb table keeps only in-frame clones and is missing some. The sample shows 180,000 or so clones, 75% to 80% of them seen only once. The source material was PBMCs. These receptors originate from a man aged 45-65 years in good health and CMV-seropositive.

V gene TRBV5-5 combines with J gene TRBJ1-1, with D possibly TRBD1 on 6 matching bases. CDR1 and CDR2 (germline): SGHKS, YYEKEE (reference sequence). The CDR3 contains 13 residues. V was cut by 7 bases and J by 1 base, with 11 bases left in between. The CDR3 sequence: CASGRGGNTEAFF. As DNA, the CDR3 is TGTGCCAGCGGCAGAGGGGGGAACACTGAAGCTTTCTTT.

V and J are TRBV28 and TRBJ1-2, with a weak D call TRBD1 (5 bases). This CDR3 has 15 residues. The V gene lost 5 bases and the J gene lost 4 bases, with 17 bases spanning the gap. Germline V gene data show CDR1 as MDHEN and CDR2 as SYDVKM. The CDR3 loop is CASSNGGEWSYGYTF. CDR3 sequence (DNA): TGTGCCAGCAGTAATGGGGGGGAATGGTCCTATGGCTACACCTTC.

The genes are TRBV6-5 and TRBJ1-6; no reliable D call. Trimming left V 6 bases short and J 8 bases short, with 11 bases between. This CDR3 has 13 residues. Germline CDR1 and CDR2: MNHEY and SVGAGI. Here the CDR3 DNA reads TGTGCCAGCAGCCCGCTGGGAGATTCACCCCTCCACTTT. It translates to CASSPLGDSPLHF.

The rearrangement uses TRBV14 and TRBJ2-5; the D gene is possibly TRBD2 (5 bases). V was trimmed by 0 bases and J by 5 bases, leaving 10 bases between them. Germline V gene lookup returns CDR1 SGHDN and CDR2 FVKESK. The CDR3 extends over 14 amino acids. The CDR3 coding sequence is TGTGCCAGCAGCCAAGAGGCCGGGGAGGAGACCCAGTACTTC. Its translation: CASSQEAGEETQYF.

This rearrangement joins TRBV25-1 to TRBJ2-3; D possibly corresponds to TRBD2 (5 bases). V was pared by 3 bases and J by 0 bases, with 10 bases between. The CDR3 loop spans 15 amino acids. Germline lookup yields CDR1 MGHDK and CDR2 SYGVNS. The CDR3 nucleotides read TGTGCCAGCAGTGATTTCGGGGATAGCACAGATACGCAGTATTTT. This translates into CASSDFGDSTDTQYF.

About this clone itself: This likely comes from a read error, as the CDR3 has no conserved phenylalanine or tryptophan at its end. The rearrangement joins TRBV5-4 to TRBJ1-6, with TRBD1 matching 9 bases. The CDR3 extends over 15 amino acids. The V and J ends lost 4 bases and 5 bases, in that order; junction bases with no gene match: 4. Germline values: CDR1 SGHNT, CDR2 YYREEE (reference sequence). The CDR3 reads CASSTQGANNSPLHL. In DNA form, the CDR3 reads TGTGCCAGCAGCACACAGGGGGCCAATAATTCACCCCTCCACCTT.

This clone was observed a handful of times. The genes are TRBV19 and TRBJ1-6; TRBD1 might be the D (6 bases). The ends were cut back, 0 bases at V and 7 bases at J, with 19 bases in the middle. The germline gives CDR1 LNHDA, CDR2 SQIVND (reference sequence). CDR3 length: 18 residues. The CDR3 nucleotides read TGTGCCAGTAGTATAGATCTACAGGGAAGGGGATTAAATTCACCCCTCCACTTT. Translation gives CASSIDLQGRGLNSPLHF.

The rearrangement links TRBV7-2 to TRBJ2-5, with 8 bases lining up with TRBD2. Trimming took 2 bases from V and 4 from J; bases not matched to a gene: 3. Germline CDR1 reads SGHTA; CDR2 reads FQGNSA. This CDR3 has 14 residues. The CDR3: CASSLNGGAETQYF. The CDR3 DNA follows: TGTGCCAGCAGCTTAAACGGGGGGGCAGAGACCCAGTACTTC.

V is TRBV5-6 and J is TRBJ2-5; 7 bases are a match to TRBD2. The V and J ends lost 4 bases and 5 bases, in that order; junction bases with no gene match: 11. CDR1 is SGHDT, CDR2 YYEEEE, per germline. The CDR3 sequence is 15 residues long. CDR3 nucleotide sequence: TGTGCCAGCAGCGTTAGAGCGTTGGGGGGGGAGACCCAGTACTTC. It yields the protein CASSVRALGGETQYF.

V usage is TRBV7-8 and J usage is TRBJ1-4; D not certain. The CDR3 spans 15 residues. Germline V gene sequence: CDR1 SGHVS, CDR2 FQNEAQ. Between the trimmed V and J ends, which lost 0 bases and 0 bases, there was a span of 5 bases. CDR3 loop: CASSLARATNEKLFF. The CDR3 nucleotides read TGTGCCAGCAGCTTAGCGAGAGCAACTAATGAAAAACTGTTTTTT. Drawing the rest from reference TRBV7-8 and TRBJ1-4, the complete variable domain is GAGVSQSPRYKVAKRGQDVALRCDPISGHVSLFWYQQALGQGPEFLTYFQNEAQLDKSGLPSDRFFAERPEGSVSTLKIQRTQQEDSAVYLCASSLARATNEKLFFGSGTQLSVL.

The CDR3 sequence is CARKSSGGADTQYF. DNA for the CDR3: TGTGCCAGAAAATCTAGCGGGGGGGCAGATACGCAGTATTTT. The chain combines TRBV19 with TRBJ2-3; TRBD2 matches 12 bases. Per germline, CDR1 LNHDA and CDR2 SQIVND (reference sequence). The CDR3 loop spans 14 amino acids. Trimming at V came to 9 bases and at J to 4 bases, leaving 5 bases not matched to a gene.

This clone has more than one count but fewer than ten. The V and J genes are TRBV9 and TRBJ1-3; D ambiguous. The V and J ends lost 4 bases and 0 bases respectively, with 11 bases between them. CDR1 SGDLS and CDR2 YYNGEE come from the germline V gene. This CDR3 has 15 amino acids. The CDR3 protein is CASSLESSSGNTIYF. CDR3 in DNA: TGTGCCAGCAGCCTAGAATCGAGCTCTGGAAACACCATATATTTT.

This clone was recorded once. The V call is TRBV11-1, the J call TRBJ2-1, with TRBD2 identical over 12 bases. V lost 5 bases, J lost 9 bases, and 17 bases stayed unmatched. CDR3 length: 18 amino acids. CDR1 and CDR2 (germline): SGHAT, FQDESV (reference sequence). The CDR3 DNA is TGTGCCAGCAGCCCATTAAGTGGACTAGCGGGGAGGTTGGGTGAGCAGTTCTTC. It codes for CASSPLSGLAGRLGEQFF.

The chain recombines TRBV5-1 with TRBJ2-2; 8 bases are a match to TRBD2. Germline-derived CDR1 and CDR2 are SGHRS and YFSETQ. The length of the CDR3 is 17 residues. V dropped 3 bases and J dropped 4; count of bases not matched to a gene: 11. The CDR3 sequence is CASSSPGGAGITGELFF. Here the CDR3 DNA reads TGCGCCAGCAGCTCCCCCGGGGGGGCCGGGATCACCGGGGAGCTGTTTTTT. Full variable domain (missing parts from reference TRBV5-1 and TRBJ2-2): KAGVTQTPRYLIKTRGQQVTLSCSPISGHRSVSWYQQTPGQGLQFLFEYFSETQRNKGNFPGRFSGRQFSNSRSEMNVSTLELGDSALYLCASSSPGGAGITGELFFGEGSRLTVL.

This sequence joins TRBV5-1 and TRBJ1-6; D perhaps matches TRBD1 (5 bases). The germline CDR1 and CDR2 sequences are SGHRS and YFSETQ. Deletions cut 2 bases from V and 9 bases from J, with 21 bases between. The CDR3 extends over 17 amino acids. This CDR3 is CASSFGRDYSRSSPLHF. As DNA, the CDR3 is TGCGCCAGCAGCTTTGGGCGGGACTACTCAAGGAGTTCACCCCTCCACTTT. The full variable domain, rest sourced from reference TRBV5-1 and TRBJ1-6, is KAGVTQTPRYLIKTRGQQVTLSCSPISGHRSVSWYQQTPGQGLQFLFEYFSETQRNKGNFPGRFSGRQFSNSRSEMNVSTLELGDSALYLCASSFGRDYSRSSPLHFGNGTRLTVT.

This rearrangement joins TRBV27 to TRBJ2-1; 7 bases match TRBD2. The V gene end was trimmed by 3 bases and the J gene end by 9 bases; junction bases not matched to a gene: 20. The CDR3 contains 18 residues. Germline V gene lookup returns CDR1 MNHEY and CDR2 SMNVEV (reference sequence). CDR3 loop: CASSFTKAGTGLNREQFF. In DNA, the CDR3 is TGTGCCAGCAGTTTTACAAAAGCGGGGACGGGTCTTAATCGTGAGCAGTTCTTC.

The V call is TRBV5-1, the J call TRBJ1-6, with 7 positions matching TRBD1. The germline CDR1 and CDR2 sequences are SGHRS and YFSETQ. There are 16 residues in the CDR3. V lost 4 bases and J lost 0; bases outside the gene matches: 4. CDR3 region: CASSETGSSYNSPLHF. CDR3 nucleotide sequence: TGCGCCAGCAGCGAGACAGGGAGCTCCTATAATTCACCCCTCCACTTT.

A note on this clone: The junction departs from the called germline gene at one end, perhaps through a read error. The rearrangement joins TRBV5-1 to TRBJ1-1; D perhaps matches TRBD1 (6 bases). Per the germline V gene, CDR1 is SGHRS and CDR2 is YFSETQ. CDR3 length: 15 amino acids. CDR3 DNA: TGCGCCAGCAGTTTGGATTCTGGCAGGGGAACTGAAGCTTTCTTT. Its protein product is CASSLDSGRGTEAFF.

CDR3 nucleotides: TGTGCCAGCAGCCAAGAGGGACAGTCTGGAAACACCATATATTTT. Translation: CASSQEGQSGNTIYF. The genes are TRBV4-2 and TRBJ1-3, with 7 bases matching TRBD1. The CDR3 contains 15 residues. The V gene end was trimmed by 0 bases and the J gene end by 1 base; junction bases not matched to a gene: 0. The germline gives CDR1 LGHNA, CDR2 YNFKEQ.

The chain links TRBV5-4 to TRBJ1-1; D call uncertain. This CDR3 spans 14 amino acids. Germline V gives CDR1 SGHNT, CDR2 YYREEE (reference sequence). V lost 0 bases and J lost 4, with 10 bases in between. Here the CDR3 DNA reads TGTGCCAGCAGCTTGGTTGGAGAGCGCACTGAAGCTTTCTTT. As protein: CASSLVGERTEAFF.

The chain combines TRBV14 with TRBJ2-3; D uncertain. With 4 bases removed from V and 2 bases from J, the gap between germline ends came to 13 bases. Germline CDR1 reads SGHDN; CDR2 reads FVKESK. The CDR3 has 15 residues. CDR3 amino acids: CASSPPSVYTDTQYF. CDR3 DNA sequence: TGTGCCAGCAGCCCTCCTTCTGTTTACACAGATACGCAGTATTTT.

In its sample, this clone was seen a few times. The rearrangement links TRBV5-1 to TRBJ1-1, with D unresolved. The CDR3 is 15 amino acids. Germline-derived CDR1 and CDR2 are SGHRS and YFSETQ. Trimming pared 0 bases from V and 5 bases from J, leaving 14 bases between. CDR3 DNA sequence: TGCGCCAGCAGCTTGGTTGGGTCTCCGGAGACTGAAGCTTTCTTT. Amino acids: CASSLVGSPETEAFF.

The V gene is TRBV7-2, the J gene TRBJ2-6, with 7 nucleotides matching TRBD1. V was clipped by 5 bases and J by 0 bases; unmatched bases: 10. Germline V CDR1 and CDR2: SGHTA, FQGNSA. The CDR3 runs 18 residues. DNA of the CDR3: TGTGCCAGCAGCCCTAGGGGGACAGCCAACTCTGGGGCCAACGTCCTGACTTTC. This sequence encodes CASSPRGTANSGANVLTF. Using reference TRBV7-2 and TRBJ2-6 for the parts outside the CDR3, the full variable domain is GAGVSQSPSNKVTEKGKDVELRCDPISGHTALYWYRQSLGQGLEFLIYFQGNSAPDKSGLPSDRFSAERTGGSVSTLTIQRTQQEDSAVYLCASSPRGTANSGANVLTFGAGSRLTVL.

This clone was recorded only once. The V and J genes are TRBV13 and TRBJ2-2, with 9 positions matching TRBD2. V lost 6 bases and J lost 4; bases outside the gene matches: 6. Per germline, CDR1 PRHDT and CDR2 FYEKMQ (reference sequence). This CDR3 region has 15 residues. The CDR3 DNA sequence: TGTGCCAGCAGTCGCGGGGGGGCCTTCACCGGGGAGCTGTTTTTT. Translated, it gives CASSRGGAFTGELFF.

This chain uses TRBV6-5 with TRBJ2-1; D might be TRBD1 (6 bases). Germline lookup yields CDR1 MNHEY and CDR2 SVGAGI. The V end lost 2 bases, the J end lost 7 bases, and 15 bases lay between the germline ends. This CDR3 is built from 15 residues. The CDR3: CASSYRRGGWNEQFF. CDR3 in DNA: TGTGCCAGCAGTTACCGCAGGGGCGGGTGGAATGAGCAGTTCTTC.

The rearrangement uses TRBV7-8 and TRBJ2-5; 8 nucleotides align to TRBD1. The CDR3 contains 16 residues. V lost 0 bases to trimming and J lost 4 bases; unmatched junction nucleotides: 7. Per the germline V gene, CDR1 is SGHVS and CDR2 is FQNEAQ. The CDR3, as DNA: TGTGCCAGCAGCTTAGCGCCAGGGGGCAGGAGAGAGACCCAGTACTTC. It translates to CASSLAPGGRRETQYF.

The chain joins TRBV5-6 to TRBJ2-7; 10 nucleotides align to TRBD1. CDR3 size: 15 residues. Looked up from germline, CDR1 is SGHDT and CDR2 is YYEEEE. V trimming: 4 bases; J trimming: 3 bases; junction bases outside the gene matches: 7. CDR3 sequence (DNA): TGTGCCAGCAGCCGAGGGACAGGGGAAAACTACGAGCAGTACGTC. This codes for CASSRGTGENYEQYV.